This T cell receptor beta chain originates from a study of T cells after yellow fever vaccination. Study findings and constraints: Post-booster reappearance was seen for most primary-vaccination clones (roughly 97% CD4, around 90% CD8).

MiXCR, applied by TCRdb to the 5' RACE reads, yields one record per CDR3 protein. The sample has 11,000 to 15,000 distinct CDR3 sequences, approximately 7% seen once. This clonotype has a count of ten or more. V dropped 6 bases and J dropped 7; count of bases not matched to a gene: 10. The CDR3 contains 15 residues. Per the germline V gene, CDR1 is SGHRS and CDR2 is YFSETQ. The sequenced sample was PBMCs, either bulk or a sorted T-cell subset (CD4+, CD8+, memory, or dextramer-sorted; not recorded which), obtained on the day of the yellow fever booster vaccination. The chain recombines TRBV5-1 with TRBJ2-1, with TRBD2 matching 10 bases. The TCR originated in a man aged 18 to 29 who received the YFV17D yellow fever vaccine. CDR3 region: CASTSSSGGFNEQFF. CDR3 DNA sequence: TGCGCCAGCACATCATCTAGCGGGGGCTTTAATGAGCAGTTCTTC.